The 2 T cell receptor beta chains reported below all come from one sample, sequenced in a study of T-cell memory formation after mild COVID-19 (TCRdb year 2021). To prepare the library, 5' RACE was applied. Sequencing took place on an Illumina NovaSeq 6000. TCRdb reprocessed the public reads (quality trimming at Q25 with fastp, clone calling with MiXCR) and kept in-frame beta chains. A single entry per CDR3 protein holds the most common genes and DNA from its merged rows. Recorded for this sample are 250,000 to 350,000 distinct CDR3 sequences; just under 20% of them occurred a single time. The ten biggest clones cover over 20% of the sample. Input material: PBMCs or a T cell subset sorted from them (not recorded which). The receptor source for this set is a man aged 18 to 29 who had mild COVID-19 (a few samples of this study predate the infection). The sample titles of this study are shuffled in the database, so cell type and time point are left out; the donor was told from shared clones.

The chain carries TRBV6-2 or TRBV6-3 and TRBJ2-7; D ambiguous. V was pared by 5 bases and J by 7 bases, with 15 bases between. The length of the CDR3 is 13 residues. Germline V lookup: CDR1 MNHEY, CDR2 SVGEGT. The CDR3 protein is CASSRTRIREQYV. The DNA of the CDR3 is TGTGCCAGCAGTCGCACCAGGATCAGAGAGCAGTACGTC.

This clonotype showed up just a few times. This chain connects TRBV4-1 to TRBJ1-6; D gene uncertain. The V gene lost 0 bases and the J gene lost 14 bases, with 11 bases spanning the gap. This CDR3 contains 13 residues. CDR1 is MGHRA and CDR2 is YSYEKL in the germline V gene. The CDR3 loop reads CASSQDLDASLHF. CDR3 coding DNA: TGCGCCAGCAGCCAAGATTTAGATGCTTCCCTCCACTTT.